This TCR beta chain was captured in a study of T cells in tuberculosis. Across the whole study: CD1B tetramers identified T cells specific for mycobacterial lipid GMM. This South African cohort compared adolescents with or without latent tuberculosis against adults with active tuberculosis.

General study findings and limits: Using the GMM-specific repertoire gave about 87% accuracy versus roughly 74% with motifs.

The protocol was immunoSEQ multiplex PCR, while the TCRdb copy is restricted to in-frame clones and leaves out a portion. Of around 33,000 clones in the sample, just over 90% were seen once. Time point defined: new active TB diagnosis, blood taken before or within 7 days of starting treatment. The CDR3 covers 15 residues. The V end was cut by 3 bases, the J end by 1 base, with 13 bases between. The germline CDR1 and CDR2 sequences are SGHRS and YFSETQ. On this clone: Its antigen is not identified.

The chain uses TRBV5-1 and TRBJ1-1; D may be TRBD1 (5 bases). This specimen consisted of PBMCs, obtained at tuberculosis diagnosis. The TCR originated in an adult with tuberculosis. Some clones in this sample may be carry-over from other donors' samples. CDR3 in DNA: TGCGCCAGCAGCTCGAGCCAGGGATCGAACACTGAAGCTTTCTTT. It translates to CASSSSQGSNTEAFF.